A selection of T cell receptor beta chains follows, all from one sample in a study of T cell responses to AZD1222 COVID-19 vaccine. Repertoires were generated with immunoSEQ multiplex PCR, while TCRdb's copy carries only in-frame clones and drops some. Seen here are about 130,000 clones, 93% observed once, and the top ten hold approximately 0.85%. The sequencing used peripheral blood, collected on day 0 of AZD1222 vaccination. These receptors came from an adult in good health. Both conserved end residues are trimmed from each CDR3. Each record gives: V gene, J gene, CDR3 protein.

V gene: TRBV6-1
J gene: TRBJ2-7
CDR3 protein: ASSEVRVGEQY

V gene: TRBV19
J gene: TRBJ1-5
CDR3 protein: ASKRAGVGNQPQH

V gene: TRBV2
J gene: TRBJ1-1
CDR3 protein: ATSPDSAKAF

V gene: TRBV6-5
J gene: TRBJ1-2
CDR3 protein: ASRRDRVYGYT

V gene: TRBV3-1/TRBV3-2
J gene: TRBJ2-3
CDR3 protein: ASSRSGRSTDTQY

V gene: TRBV10-3
J gene: TRBJ1-2
CDR3 protein: AISESTEYGYT

V gene: TRBV6-5
J gene: TRBJ1-1
CDR3 protein: ASSLAGGATEAF

V gene: TRBV29-1
J gene: TRBJ1-1
CDR3 protein: SVRTTRTNTEAF

V gene: TRBV4-2
J gene: TRBJ1-1
CDR3 protein: ASSQDGRQGLTEAF

V gene: TRBV7-6
J gene: TRBJ1-6
CDR3 protein: ASSLVPGGYSPLH

V gene: TRBV6-5
J gene: TRBJ1-1
CDR3 protein: ASRNRAEAF

V gene: TRBV6-1
J gene: TRBJ2-1
CDR3 protein: ASSEPGGVYNEQF

V gene: TRBV12-5
J gene: TRBJ2-7
CDR3 protein: ASGYYEQY

V gene: TRBV12-3/TRBV12-4
J gene: TRBJ1-5
CDR3 protein: ASSFGDQPQH

V gene: TRBV5-6
J gene: TRBJ1-1
CDR3 protein: ASSLWGAGTEAF

V gene: TRBV27
J gene: TRBJ2-2
CDR3 protein: ASSSTSGTGTGELF

V gene: TRBV5-4
J gene: TRBJ1-2
CDR3 protein: ASSLGQGEGYT

V gene: TRBV19
J gene: TRBJ1-1
CDR3 protein: ASSILSSRTVEAF

V gene: TRBV5-1
J gene: TRBJ2-5
CDR3 protein: ASSLGTSGVYETQY

V gene: TRBV7-2
J gene: TRBJ1-2
CDR3 protein: ASSPPEGGYT

V gene: TRBV19
J gene: TRBJ1-5
CDR3 protein: ASSIGRGWNQPQH

V gene: TRBV6-5
J gene: TRBJ1-2
CDR3 protein: ASSSGGTYGYT

V gene: TRBV6-5
J gene: TRBJ2-3
CDR3 protein: ASSFSGGATDTQY

V gene: TRBV9
J gene: TRBJ1-3
CDR3 protein: ASSPRGNTIY

V gene: TRBV12-5
J gene: TRBJ1-5
CDR3 protein: ASGLVRGVSNQPQH

V gene: TRBV5-1
J gene: TRBJ2-2
CDR3 protein: ASSLGTGGNIIGSGELF

V gene: TRBV2
J gene: TRBJ1-5
CDR3 protein: ATAGGGGQPQH

V gene: TRBV27
J gene: TRBJ1-2
CDR3 protein: ASRRIGGYSAGQYGYT

V gene: TRBV7-2
J gene: TRBJ2-5
CDR3 protein: ASSLGGSGIETQY

V gene: TRBV30
J gene: TRBJ1-1
CDR3 protein: ACQGYPEAF

V gene: TRBV3-1/TRBV3-2
J gene: TRBJ1-6
CDR3 protein: ASSQQQGGPYSPLH

V gene: TRBV11-2
J gene: TRBJ1-2
CDR3 protein: ASSLVVRGFDGYT

V gene: TRBV6-5
J gene: TRBJ1-2
CDR3 protein: ASSYLPGNFYGYT

V gene: TRBV6-5
J gene: TRBJ1-2
CDR3 protein: ASKTGALLGYT

V gene: TRBV12-3/TRBV12-4
J gene: TRBJ1-4
CDR3 protein: ASSLKRNEKLF

V gene: TRBV9
J gene: TRBJ1-1
CDR3 protein: ASSPYRVLNTEAF

V gene: TRBV27
J gene: TRBJ1-1
CDR3 protein: ASSLARGNTEAF

V gene: TRBV7-2
J gene: TRBJ1-5
CDR3 protein: ASSPGFNQPQH

V gene: TRBV19
J gene: TRBJ1-4
CDR3 protein: ASSIADRGEKLF

V gene: TRBV2
J gene: TRBJ1-5
CDR3 protein: ASSFSNQPQH

V gene: TRBV2
J gene: TRBJ1-2
CDR3 protein: ASSEARSSYGYT

V gene: TRBV5-8
J gene: TRBJ1-3
CDR3 protein: ASSFTGNTIY

V gene: TRBV30
J gene: TRBJ1-1
CDR3 protein: AWRFNTEAF

V gene: TRBV9
J gene: TRBJ2-2
CDR3 protein: ASSVRGTDTGELF

V gene: TRBV5-5
J gene: TRBJ1-2
CDR3 protein: ASSLEGNYGYT

V gene: TRBV12-3/TRBV12-4
J gene: TRBJ1-3
CDR3 protein: ASSFGSGNTIY

V gene: TRBV10-3
J gene: TRBJ1-1
CDR3 protein: AISESNWGINTEAF